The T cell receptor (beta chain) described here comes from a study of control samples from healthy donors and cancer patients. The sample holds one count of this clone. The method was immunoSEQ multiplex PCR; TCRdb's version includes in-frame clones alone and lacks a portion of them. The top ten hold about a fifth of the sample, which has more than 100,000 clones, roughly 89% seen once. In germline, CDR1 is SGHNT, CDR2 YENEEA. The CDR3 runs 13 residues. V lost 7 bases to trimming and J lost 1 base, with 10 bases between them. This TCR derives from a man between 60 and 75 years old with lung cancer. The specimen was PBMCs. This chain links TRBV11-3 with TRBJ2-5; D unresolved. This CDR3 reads CASKGSSQETQYF. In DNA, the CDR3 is TGTGCCAGCAAAGGTAGCAGCCAAGAGACCCAGTACTTC.